These 17 T cell receptor beta chains came from one sample sequenced in a study of T cell responses to AZD1222 COVID-19 vaccine. Some clones are missing from TCRdb's copy, which holds only in-frame ones; the method was immunoSEQ multiplex PCR. There are about 60,000 clones in the sample; 80% to 95% occur only once, and 6.3% lies in the top ten. The specimen comprised peripheral blood, sampled 28 days after the second dose of the MenACWY control vaccine. These TCRs come from an adult who received the MenACWY meningococcal vaccine as a control.

The CDR3 loop reads CASRSKGNQPQHF. Written as DNA, the CDR3 is TGTGCCAGCAGGTCCAAGGGCAATCAGCCCCAGCATTTT. The genes are TRBV7-8 and TRBJ1-5; D is unclear. Trimming pared 6 bases from V and 2 bases from J, leaving 8 bases between. The germline V gene encodes CDR1 SGHVS and CDR2 FQNEAQ. The CDR3 has 13 amino acids.

V is TRBV19 and J is TRBJ1-6; 10 bases agree with TRBD1. Germline V gene data show CDR1 as LNHDA and CDR2 as SQIVND (reference sequence). This CDR3 contains 15 residues. V was clipped by 5 bases and J by 8 bases; unmatched bases: 6. CDR3 protein: CASSFTGTGDSPLHF. The CDR3 nucleotides read TGTGCCAGTAGTTTTACCGGGACAGGGGATTCACCCCTCCACTTT.

The gene calls are TRBV2 and TRBJ1-2, with 7 nucleotides matching TRBD1. Trimming removed 7 bases from V and 8 bases from J; junction bases left unmatched: 10. The germline gives CDR1 SNHLY, CDR2 FYNNEI. The CDR3 sequence is 13 residues long. The CDR3 protein is CASMERGPRGYTF. CDR3 nucleotide sequence: TGTGCCAGCATGGAGAGGGGGCCGCGGGGCTACACCTTC.

The chain links TRBV10-2 to TRBJ1-4; TRBD1 matches 10 bases. Trimming cost V 4 bases and J 0 bases; bases outside gene matches: 8. Per germline, CDR1 WSHSY and CDR2 SAAADI. The CDR3 totals 18 residues. The CDR3 loop is CASSGEGQGLATNEKLFF. Written as DNA, the CDR3 is TGCGCCAGCAGTGGCGAGGGACAGGGGCTTGCAACTAATGAAAAACTGTTTTTT.

The chain recombines TRBV15 with TRBJ2-7; D may be TRBD1 or TRBD2 (5 bases each). The germline V gene encodes CDR1 LNHNV and CDR2 YYDKDF (reference sequence). The CDR3 is 15 amino acids. V dropped 0 bases and J dropped 4 bases, with 13 bases sitting between them. In nucleotides, the CDR3 is TGTGCCACCAGCAGAGATGGTAGAGGGGCATACGAGCAGTACTTC. Protein product: CATSRDGRGAYEQYF.

The rearrangement links TRBV6-6 to TRBJ1-2; D is unclear. Trimming cost V 8 bases and J 5 bases, with 9 bases left between them. The CDR3 contains 11 residues. The germline V gene encodes CDR1 MNHNY and CDR2 SVGAGI (reference sequence). This CDR3 is CASGENYGYTF. DNA of the CDR3: TGTGCCAGCGGGGAGAATTATGGCTACACCTTC.

This rearrangement joins TRBV11-2 to TRBJ2-7; D perhaps matches TRBD1 (6 bases). With 5 bases removed from V and 0 bases from J, the gap between germline ends came to 11 bases. The CDR3 runs to 14 residues. Germline V gene lookup returns CDR1 SGHAT and CDR2 FQNNGV. Here the CDR3 DNA reads TGTGCCAGCAGCCACCGGGACACCTCCTACGAGCAGTACTTC. This sequence encodes CASSHRDTSYEQYF.

Written as DNA, the CDR3 is TGTGCCAGCAGTTTCTACGGGAGCGGCTACACCTTC. This gives the protein CASSFYGSGYTF. The chain combines TRBV12-3 or TRBV12-4 with TRBJ1-2; the D is unclear. The length of the CDR3 is 12 residues. The V end lost 3 bases, the J end lost 8 bases, and 10 bases lay between the germline ends.

The V call is TRBV24-1, the J call TRBJ1-6; a weak D match, TRBD1 (5 bases). CDR3 length equals 20 residues. The V gene lost 9 bases and the J gene lost 0 bases, with 26 bases spanning the gap. Germline lookup yields CDR1 KGHDR and CDR2 SFDVKD. CDR3 amino acids: CATRTRLLDKSSSYNSPLHF. CDR3 DNA sequence: TGTGCCACCCGGACCCGTTTGCTGGACAAATCAAGCTCCTATAATTCACCCCTCCACTTT.

The V and J genes are TRBV12-3 or TRBV12-4 and TRBJ2-1; D is unclear. Between the trimmed V and J ends, which lost 8 bases and 7 bases, there was a span of 9 bases. The CDR3 covers 11 residues. The CDR3 bases are TGTGCCAGCGGGTTAGGAAATGAGCAGTTCTTC. Translating gives CASGLGNEQFF.

This chain connects TRBV18 to TRBJ2-7, with 10 bases aligning to TRBD1. CDR1 and CDR2 from the germline V gene are KGHSH and LQKENI. J was trimmed by 5 bases and V by 1 base; bases with no gene match: 5. The CDR3 sequence is 15 residues long. DNA for the CDR3: TGTGCCAGCTCACCACGGACAGGGGGAGAGGACGAGCAGTACTTC. Its translation: CASSPRTGGEDEQYF.

The chain uses TRBV4-2 and TRBJ1-4, with 9 bases that match TRBD1. The junction had 10 bases not matched to a gene; V was cut back by 3 bases and J by 5 bases. This CDR3 comprises 17 residues. Germline V lookup: CDR1 LGHNA, CDR2 YNFKEQ. The CDR3 nucleotides read TGTGCCAGCAGCCAGGATAGGACAGGGACAGGGAATGAAAAACTGTTTTTT. Translation gives CASSQDRTGTGNEKLFF.

The V and J genes are TRBV5-6 and TRBJ2-1; 12 positions match TRBD2. J lost 7 bases, V lost 5 bases, and 7 bases had no gene match. Germline V gene sequence: CDR1 SGHDT, CDR2 YYEEEE. The CDR3 covers 15 residues. This CDR3 reads CASSLPSGRANEQFF. CDR3 sequence (DNA): TGTGCCAGCAGTCTACCTAGCGGGAGGGCAAATGAGCAGTTCTTC.

The rearrangement links TRBV29-1 to TRBJ1-2, with no clear D. Trimming took 4 bases from V and 4 from J, leaving 13 bases between them. This CDR3 comprises 13 residues. Germline V gene lookup returns CDR1 SQVTM and CDR2 ANQGSEA. CDR3 nucleotide sequence: TGCAGCGTTGTGCGGGGTGGCGGCTATGGCTACACCTTC. Translating gives CSVVRGGGYGYTF. Based on the CDR3 plus reference TRBV29-1 and TRBJ1-2, the full variable domain is SAVISQKPSRDICQRGTSLTIQCQVDSQVTMMFWYRQQPGQSLTLIATANQGSEATYESGFVIDKFPISRPNLTFSTLTVSNMSPEDSSIYLCSVVRGGGYGYTFGSGTRLTVV.

The table lists this clone with a count of one. This rearrangement joins TRBV19 to TRBJ1-5; 9 nucleotides match TRBD1. The V gene's germline CDR1 is LNHDA and CDR2 SQIVND (reference sequence). This CDR3 comprises 14 residues. The trim removed 10 bases at V and 4 bases at J, leaving 8 bases unmatched. The CDR3 spells CATTLTGGNQPQHF. The CDR3 DNA is TGTGCCACCACCCTGACAGGGGGAAATCAGCCCCAGCATTTT.

This chain uses TRBV24-1 with TRBJ2-3; 11 bases are a match to TRBD2. With 4 bases clipped from V and 4 bases from J, the junction kept 9 bases outside the gene matches. The CDR3 is 17 amino acids. From germline, CDR1 is KGHDR and CDR2 SFDVKD. CDR3 region: CATSDATSGIVADTQYF. CDR3 in DNA: TGTGCCACCAGTGACGCGACTAGCGGGATTGTTGCAGATACGCAGTATTTT.

The chain uses TRBV7-2 and TRBJ2-5, with D unclear. Germline V gives CDR1 SGHTA, CDR2 FQGNSA. The CDR3 totals 11 residues. V dropped 5 bases and J dropped 2 bases, with 3 bases sitting between them. CDR3 residues: CASSLQETQYF. The CDR3, as DNA: TGTGCCAGCAGCCTACAAGAGACCCAGTACTTC.